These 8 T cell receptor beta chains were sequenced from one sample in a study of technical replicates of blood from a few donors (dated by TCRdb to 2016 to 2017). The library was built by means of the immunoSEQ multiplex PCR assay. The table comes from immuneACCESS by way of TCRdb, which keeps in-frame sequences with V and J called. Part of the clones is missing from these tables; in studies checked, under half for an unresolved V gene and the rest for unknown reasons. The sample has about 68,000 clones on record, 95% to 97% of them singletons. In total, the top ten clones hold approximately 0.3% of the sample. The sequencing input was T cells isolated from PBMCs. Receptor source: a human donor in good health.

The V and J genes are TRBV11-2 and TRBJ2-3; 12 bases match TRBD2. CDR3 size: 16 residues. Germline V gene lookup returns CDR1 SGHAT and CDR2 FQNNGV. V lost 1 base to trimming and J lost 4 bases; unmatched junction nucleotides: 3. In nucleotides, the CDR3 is TGTGCCAGCAGCTTAGCGGGACTAGCGGGTCCAGATACGCAGTATTTT. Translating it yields CASSLAGLAGPDTQYF.

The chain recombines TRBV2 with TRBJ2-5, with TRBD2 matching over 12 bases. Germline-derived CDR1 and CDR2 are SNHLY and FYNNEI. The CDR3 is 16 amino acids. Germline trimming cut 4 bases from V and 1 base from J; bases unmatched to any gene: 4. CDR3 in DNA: TGTGCCAGCAGTGCTGGGACTAGCGGGCTCCAAGAGACCCAGTACTTC. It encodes CASSAGTSGLQETQYF.

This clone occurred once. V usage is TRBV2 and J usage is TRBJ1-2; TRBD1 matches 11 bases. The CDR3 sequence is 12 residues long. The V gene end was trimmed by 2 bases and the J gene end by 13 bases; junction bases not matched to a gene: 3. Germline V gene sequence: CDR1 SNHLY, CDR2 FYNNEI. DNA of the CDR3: TGTGCCAGCAGTGAAACCGGGACAGGGGGCACCTTC. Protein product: CASSETGTGGTF.

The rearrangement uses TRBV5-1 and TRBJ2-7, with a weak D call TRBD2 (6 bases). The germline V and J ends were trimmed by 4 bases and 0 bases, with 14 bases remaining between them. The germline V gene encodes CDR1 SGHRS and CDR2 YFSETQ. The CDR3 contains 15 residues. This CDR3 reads CASSRGEDSSYEQYF. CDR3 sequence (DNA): TGCGCCAGCAGCCGCGGGGAGGATTCCTCCTACGAGCAGTACTTC.

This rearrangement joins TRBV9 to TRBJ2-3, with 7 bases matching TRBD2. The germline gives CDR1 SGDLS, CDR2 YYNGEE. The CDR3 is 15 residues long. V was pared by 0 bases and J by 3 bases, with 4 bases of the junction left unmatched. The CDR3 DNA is TGTGCCAGCAGCGTAGCTGGGAGGGAGACAGATACGCAGTATTTT. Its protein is CASSVAGRETDTQYF.

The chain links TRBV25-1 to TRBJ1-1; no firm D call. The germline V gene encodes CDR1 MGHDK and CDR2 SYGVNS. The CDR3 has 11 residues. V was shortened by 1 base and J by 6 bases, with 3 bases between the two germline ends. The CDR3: CASSEFAEAFF. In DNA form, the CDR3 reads TGTGCCAGCAGTGAATTCGCTGAAGCTTTCTTT.

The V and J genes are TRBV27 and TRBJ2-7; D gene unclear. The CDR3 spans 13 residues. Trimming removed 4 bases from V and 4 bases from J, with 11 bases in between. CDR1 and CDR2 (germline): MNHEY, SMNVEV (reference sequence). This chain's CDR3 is CASSSIPFYEQYF. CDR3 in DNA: TGTGCCAGCAGTTCTATTCCTTTTTACGAGCAGTACTTC.

CDR3 DNA: TGTGCCAGCAGCTTAACTCCTATTGCGGGAGGGGCGGCCAATGAGCAGTTCTTC. Translating gives CASSLTPIAGGAANEQFF. The chain couples TRBV7-3 to TRBJ2-1; TRBD2 agrees at 9 bases. CDR3 size: 18 residues. Germline lookup yields CDR1 SGHTA and CDR2 FQGTGA. With V trimmed by 0 bases and J by 6 bases, 12 bases remained unmatched.